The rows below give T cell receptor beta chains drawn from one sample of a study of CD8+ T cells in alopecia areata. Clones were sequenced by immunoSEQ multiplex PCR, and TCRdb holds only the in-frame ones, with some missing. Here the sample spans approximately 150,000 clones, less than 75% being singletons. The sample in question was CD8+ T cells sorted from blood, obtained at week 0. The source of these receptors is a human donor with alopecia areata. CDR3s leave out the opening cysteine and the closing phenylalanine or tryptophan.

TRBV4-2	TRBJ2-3	ASSQTTANTDTQY
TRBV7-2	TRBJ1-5	ASSLTGVNQPQH
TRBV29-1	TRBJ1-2	SVEPAGGGYGYT
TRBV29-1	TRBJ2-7	SVQDLVSYEQY
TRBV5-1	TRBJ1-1	ASSSPGHFMNTEAF
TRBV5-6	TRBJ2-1	ASSFGNEQF
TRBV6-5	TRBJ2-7	ASSYSAQELYYEQY
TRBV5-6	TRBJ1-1	ASSRTGVHTEAF
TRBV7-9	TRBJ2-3	ASSLAGKDTQY
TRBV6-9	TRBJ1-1	ARDRGLHTEAF
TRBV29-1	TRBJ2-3	SVRTPSTDTQY
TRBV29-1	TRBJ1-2	SVRTDVNYGYT
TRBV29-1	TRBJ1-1	SVGGRTENTEAF
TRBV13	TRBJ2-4	ASSFSEMAGVQY
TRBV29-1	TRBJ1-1	SVGTEAF
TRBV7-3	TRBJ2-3	ASSPRSKGQPDFEGLQY
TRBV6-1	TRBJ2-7	ASSEPVSYEQY
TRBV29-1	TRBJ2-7	SVDGAGVSSYEQY
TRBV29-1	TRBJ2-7	SPAGRGASRLY
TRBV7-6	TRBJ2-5	ASSSASGSSQETQY
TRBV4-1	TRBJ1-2	ASSETLNYGYT
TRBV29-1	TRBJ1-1	SANQGRGTEAF
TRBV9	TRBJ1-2	ASSVATGSVGYT
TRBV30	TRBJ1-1	AWSVLGLEAF
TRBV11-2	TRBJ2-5	ASTVGGRQETQY
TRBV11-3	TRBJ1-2	ASSSYPLQNYGYT
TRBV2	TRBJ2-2	ASSPRLALNGELF
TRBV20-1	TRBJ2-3	SAYSVDTQY
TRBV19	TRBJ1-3	ASSIGQVPSGNTIY
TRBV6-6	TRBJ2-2	ASSISGELF
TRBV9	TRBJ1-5	ASSAGQGGNQPQH
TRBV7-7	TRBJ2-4	ASSLISPFTTHRDIQY
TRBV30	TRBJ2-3	AWSEASGGAARQY
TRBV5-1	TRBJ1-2	ASSLLGASDGYT
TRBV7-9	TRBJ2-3	ASSHQDTQY
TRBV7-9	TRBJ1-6	ASSQSPGESSPLH
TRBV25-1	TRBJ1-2	ASSDDASYYGYT
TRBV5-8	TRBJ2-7	ASSFHYEQY
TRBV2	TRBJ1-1	ASIGWDTEAF
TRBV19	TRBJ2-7	AGTGTVGYEQY
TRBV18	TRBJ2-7	ASSLDSSYEQY
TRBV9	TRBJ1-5	ASGDGINQPQH
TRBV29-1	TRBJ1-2	SVVDRDRGRRYGYT
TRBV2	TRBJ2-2	ARDRGLNTGELF
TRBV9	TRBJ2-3	ASSVGPSYTDTQY
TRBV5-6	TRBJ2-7	ASTLGQDTYEQY
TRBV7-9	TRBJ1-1	ASSPRDRGRLTAF
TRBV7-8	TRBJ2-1	ASSLASSGGYNEQF
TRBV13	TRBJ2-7	ASSLGGSRPYEQY
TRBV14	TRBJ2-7	ASSLNSYEQY
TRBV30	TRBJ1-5	AYLEYRSARNQPQH
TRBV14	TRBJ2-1	ASSPSGGKQF
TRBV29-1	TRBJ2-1	SVGGGNYNEQF
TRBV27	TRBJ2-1	ASKVYNEQF
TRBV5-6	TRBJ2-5	ASSFPFSGTGLETQY
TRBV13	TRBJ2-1	ASSSSSGAAYNEQF
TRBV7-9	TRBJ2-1	ASSLDFGTGANYNEQF
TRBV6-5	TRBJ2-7	ATGGDEQY
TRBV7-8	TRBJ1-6	ASSFNLASLNSPLH